This T cell receptor (beta chain) was captured in a study of human T cells and chemical hapten exposure (dated by TCRdb to about 2021). At the level of the whole study: For sensitization, 2% DPC in acetone was applied to a roughly 2 cm by roughly 2 cm area of upper inner arm skin. Patients additionally received weekly therapeutic DPC doses to the scalp throughout the roughly 24-week study period. Patch tests used Finn chambers with 0.01% DPC on the upper back, scored after 6 days by International Contact Dermatitis Research Group standards. Alopecia areata with under or over 50% scalp involvement, alopecia totalis and alopecia universalis were represented in the patient cohort, which was mostly female. Libraries were combined into a pool for sequencing, and differences in TCR yield between samples came mainly from small differences in library volumes within the pool. The study tracked peripheral blood TCR repertoire changes in vivo during primary and secondary sensitization to the hapten diphenylcyclopropenone (DPC) in alopecia patients. Blood samples were taken from patients before sensitization (week 0) and at 2, 6 and about 24 weeks after DPC sensitization. For TCR sequencing, blood came from about 28 alopecia patients at anywhere from one to four time points (pre-sensitization, 2, 6 and 24 weeks).

The research as a whole found: The number of TCRs above 1 in 1000 frequency did not change with DPC sensitization; there was no evidence of global repertoire structure alterations. Because every patient had alopecia, a presumed autoimmune disease, the patients' immune response might differ from that of healthy individuals. After repeated subsampling, changes were observed in the strength of the expansion versus patch-test correlation and in the threshold at which the correlation became significant. A positive correlation was found between the number of PT1 expanded TCRs and patch test score, with significance reached at thresholds 8, 16 and 32 but not 4. Compared with pre-sensitization or healthy control sets, expanded TCRs formed significantly more large CDR3 similarity clusters, which is consistent with antigen-driven responses.

Between the V and J ends, shortened by 1 base and 7 bases respectively, the junction contains 16 bases. CDR1 and CDR2 (MDHEN, SYDVKM) derive from the germline V gene. From its cysteine to its phenylalanine, the CDR3 spans 15 amino acids. Kept here is only the CDR3 DNA, which spans 45 bases and is read in frame from base 1. Per the publication, the time point label means: patch test 2, 6 weeks after DPC sensitization. Taken with the paper, the label for treatment or condition translates to: therapeutic diphenylcyclopropenone sensitization with weekly scalp DPC. At each patch-test visit, blood was drawn before the patch test was applied. Eligible patients were aged 18 to 70, diagnosed with alopecia, deemed suitable for DPC therapy, and excluded if pregnant. Total RNA was extracted from unfractionated whole blood collected in Tempus Blood RNA tubes. The library was made by RACE. The reads were generated on a NextSeq 500. During library preparation, unique molecular identifiers were attached to individual cDNA molecules so that TCRs could be counted in a quantitative, reproducible way. For every blood RNA sample, sequencing covered both the TCR alpha and TCR beta chains. The study's processing was this. A median of around 100,000 TCRs per sample was observed, with a range of 23,224 to 690,600. V, J and CDR3 annotation of the TCR reads was performed with the Decombinator software suite. Every sample was subsampled to the same number of TCRs (28,000) for the PS versus PT1 abundance plots. Expanded TCRs were defined as absent before sensitization and observed at least eight times at the 2-week time point. TCRdb ran its own pipeline on the public reads, namely fastp trimming at Q25 and MiXCR clone calling, and kept in-frame beta chains. Entries that share a CDR3 protein sequence are merged under the most common genes and DNA. The V and J calls follow TCRdb's processing rather than the paper's. In all, the sample holds some 45,000 distinct CDR3 sequences, and 8.9% of those were seen once. The ten most abundant clones make up 15% of the sample.

Note on this clonotype: No cognate antigen has been identified for it. Base qualities were left out, and no much larger clone turns up one base away.

Sequencing was performed on whole blood, taken in connection with sensitization to the hapten diphenylcyclopropenone (DPC). The V and J segments used are TRBV28 and TRBJ1-2, with TRBD1 as a weak D call on 6 bases. The clonotype comes from a woman aged 35 to 49 with alopecia areata. Some clones in this sample may be carry-over from other donors' samples. CDR3 region: CASSLSQTGKGGYTF. In nucleotides, the sequence is TGTGCCAGCAGTTTATCCCAAACAGGGAAGGGTGGCTACACCTTC.